The 30 T cell receptor beta chains below all came from one sample that was sequenced in a study of early T cells in non-severe SARS-CoV-2 infection. TCRdb re-called the 5' RACE reads through MiXCR, storing one row per CDR3 protein. The sample holds some 77,000 distinct CDR3 sequences, 9.5% to 15% seen once. Sequencing was performed on whole blood, taken at baseline. These receptors all come from an adult who was a healthcare worker with PCR-confirmed SARS-CoV-2 infection or an uninfected control (not recorded which). The donor label of this sample is uncertain.

This clonotype has a handful of counts. The rearrangement links TRBV12-3 or TRBV12-4 to TRBJ1-3; D is undetermined. Trimming shortened V by 6 bases and J by 2 bases, and 8 bases separated the two germline ends. The CDR3 runs 13 residues. CDR3 in amino acids: CASRTAAGNTIYF. In nucleotides, the CDR3 is TGTGCCAGCAGGACGGCAGCTGGAAACACCATATATTTT.

V and J are TRBV20-1 and TRBJ2-1; D remains unclear. The V end lost 0 bases, the J end lost 5 bases, and 11 bases lay between the germline ends. This CDR3 is 14 amino acids long. CDR1 DFQATT and CDR2 SNEGSKA come from the germline V gene (reference sequence). CDR3 loop: CSARDYPANNEQFF. DNA of the CDR3: TGCAGTGCTAGAGATTATCCGGCCAACAATGAGCAGTTCTTC.

The sample holds many counts of this clonotype. This chain uses TRBV7-2 with TRBJ2-7; 12 nucleotides align to TRBD2. The germline V gene encodes CDR1 SGHTA and CDR2 FQGNSA. V shed 3 bases, J shed 2 bases, and the junction held 2 bases outside the gene matches. There are 15 residues in the CDR3. CDR3 residues: CASSFLAGGPYEQYF. The CDR3 DNA reads TGTGCCAGCAGCTTCCTAGCGGGGGGGCCCTACGAGCAGTACTTC.

This clonotype was seen at least ten times. The conserved phenylalanine or tryptophan is not found at the CDR3 terminus, so this likely reflects a read error. The chain combines TRBV6-8 with TRBJ2-4; no clear D gene. V was cut by 7 bases and J by 8 bases, with 12 bases left in between. The CDR3 contains 12 residues. Germline CDR1 and CDR2: MNHGY and SAAAGT. For the CDR3, the DNA is TGTGCCAGCACCGCCGATGGGGACATTCAGTACCTC. Protein product: CASTADGDIQYL.

This chain connects TRBV10-3 to TRBJ2-6; no definite D call. Trimming removed 8 bases at V and 0 bases at J, with 5 bases between. CDR3 length: 13 amino acids. The V gene's germline CDR1 is ENHRY and CDR2 SYGVKD. CDR3 in DNA: TGTGCCATCGGGCGCTCTGGGGCCAACGTCCTGACTTTC. Protein: CAIGRSGANVLTF.

This clonotype came up a few times. This chain links TRBV3-1 with TRBJ2-7; no firm D call. In germline, CDR1 is LGHDT, CDR2 YNNKEL (reference sequence). The V and J ends lost 3 bases and 5 bases respectively, with 5 bases between them. The CDR3 has 11 amino acids. The CDR3 region is CASSHRNEQYF. The CDR3 DNA is TGTGCCAGCAGCCACCGGAACGAGCAGTACTTC.

The gene calls are TRBV7-2 and TRBJ2-5; D is unresolved. Germline V CDR1 and CDR2: SGHTA, FQGNSA. V lost 2 bases to trimming and J lost 2 bases, with 6 bases between them. The CDR3 sequence is 13 residues long. The CDR3 reads CASSLPGQETQYF. CDR3 sequence (DNA): TGTGCCAGCAGCTTACCCGGACAAGAGACCCAGTACTTC.

This rearrangement joins TRBV12-3 or TRBV12-4 to TRBJ1-1; no definite D call. Trimming took 2 bases from V and 7 from J, leaving 14 bases between them. The CDR3 spans 14 residues. The CDR3 DNA is TGTGCCAGCAGTTTAATCTTCCGGCAGAGTGAAGCTTTCTTT. Its protein is CASSLIFRQSEAFF.

The chain employs TRBV4-1 and TRBJ1-5, with D uncertain. The CDR3 has 15 residues. V lost 2 bases, J lost 4 bases, and 12 bases lay in between. Germline CDR1 MGHRA, CDR2 YSYEKL. For the CDR3, the DNA is TGCGCCAGCAGCCAATATATTTCAGGTAATCAGCCCCAGCATTTT. Translating it yields CASSQYISGNQPQHF.

The rearrangement joins TRBV19 to TRBJ2-1, with 9 bases that match TRBD2. There are 15 residues in the CDR3. Germline CDR1 is LNHDA and CDR2 is SQIVND (reference sequence). V gave up 3 bases and J gave up 7 bases; unmatched junction bases: 7. CDR3 DNA: TGTGCCAGTAGTATTGGCCGCGGGGGGGCGAATGAGCAGTTCTTC. Its translation is CASSIGRGGANEQFF.

This clonotype was detected a few times. V gene TRBV7-3 combines with J gene TRBJ2-3, with D uncertain. The CDR3 is 13 residues long. V gave up 5 bases and J gave up 6 bases, with 12 bases separating them. CDR1 and CDR2 from the germline V gene are SGHTA and FQGTGA. The CDR3 loop is CASSVGIRDTQYF. The CDR3 nucleotides read TGTGCCAGCAGCGTAGGGATTCGGGATACGCAGTATTTT.

This clonotype has just a few counts. The CDR3 loop reads CASSRHTDTQYF. The CDR3 DNA reads TGTGCCAGCAGTCGACACACAGATACGCAGTATTTT. The chain uses TRBV14 and TRBJ2-3; no clear D gene. Trimming took 6 bases from V and 2 from J, leaving 6 bases between them. The CDR3 spans 12 residues. Germline V CDR1 and CDR2: SGHDN, FVKESK.

This clonotype occurred a few times. The chain couples TRBV4-2 to TRBJ2-7, with no clear D. CDR3 size: 15 residues. Germline V lookup: CDR1 LGHNA, CDR2 YNFKEQ. V was shortened by 0 bases and J by 0 bases, with 9 bases between the two germline ends. Here the CDR3 reads CASSQEGSYSYEQYF. The DNA of the CDR3 is TGTGCCAGCAGCCAAGAGGGGTCCTACTCCTACGAGCAGTACTTC.

The V gene is TRBV29-1, the J gene TRBJ1-4; tentative D call: TRBD1 (6 bases). Germline CDR1 is SQVTM and CDR2 is ANQGSEA. CDR3 length equals 14 residues. V dropped 6 bases and J dropped 3 bases, with 14 bases sitting between them. The CDR3 DNA is TGCAGCGTACCCCCGACAGGTCCTAATGAAAAACTGTTTTTT. Translated, it gives CSVPPTGPNEKLFF.

Many counts were recorded for this clonotype. V gene TRBV29-1 combines with J gene TRBJ1-1, with D hard to call. The CDR3 is 13 residues long. V was clipped by 5 bases and J by 4 bases, with 14 bases between them. Looked up from germline, CDR1 is SQVTM and CDR2 is ANQGSEA. CDR3 bases: TGCAGCGTTAAGGCTACCACCGGCACTGAAGCTTTCTTT. This gives the protein CSVKATTGTEAFF.

The J gene is TRBJ2-1, the V gene TRBV11-2, with D perhaps TRBD2 (6 bases). Deletions cut 4 bases from V and 4 bases from J, with 20 bases between. Germline V lookup: CDR1 SGHAT, CDR2 FQNNGV. This CDR3 spans 17 amino acids. This CDR3 reads CASSSGLIWGSYNEQFF. DNA of the CDR3: TGTGCCAGCAGCTCGGGACTGATCTGGGGATCATACAATGAGCAGTTCTTC.

In this sample, this clonotype turned up many times. The J gene is TRBJ2-2, the V gene TRBV11-2; D gene uncertain. Germline CDR1 SGHAT, CDR2 FQNNGV. The CDR3 consists of 13 residues. The V gene lost 5 bases and the J gene lost 5 bases, with 9 bases spanning the gap. The CDR3 DNA follows: TGTGCCAGCAGCCCAGCCGGAACCGGGGAGCTGTTTTTT. Its protein product is CASSPAGTGELFF. The variable domain in full, completed from reference TRBV11-2 and TRBJ2-2, reads EAGVAQSPRYKIIEKRQSVAFWCNPISGHATLYWYQQILGQGPKLLIQFQNNGVVDDSQLPKDRFSAERLKGVDSTLKIQPAKLEDSAVYLCASSPAGTGELFFGEGSRLTVL.

V and J are TRBV9 and TRBJ1-1; D is possibly TRBD1 (5 bases). Trimming took off 4 bases at V and 2 bases at J, with 12 bases between the two ends. There are 14 residues in the CDR3. Germline assignment: CDR1 SGDLS and CDR2 YYNGEE. The CDR3 sequence is CASSRGGENTEAFF. CDR3 DNA: TGTGCCAGCAGCCGGGGGGGAGAAAACACTGAAGCTTTCTTT.

Turning to this clonotype: The final CDR3 position lacks the conserved phenylalanine or tryptophan, pointing to a likely read error. The chain uses TRBV16 and TRBJ2-1, with 8 bases that match TRBD2. CDR1 and CDR2 from the germline V gene are KGHSY and FQNENV. This CDR3 comprises 15 residues. The V and J ends lost 2 bases and 9 bases, in that order; junction bases with no gene match: 9. The CDR3 coding sequence is TGTGCCAGCAGCCAAACGGGACTAGGGCCCGGTGAGCAGTTCTCC. Its translation: CASSQTGLGPGEQFS.

This chain connects TRBV20-1 to TRBJ2-2, with D hard to call. The CDR3 consists of 15 residues. Trimming shortened V by 1 base and J by 2 bases, and 11 bases separated the two germline ends. CDR1 and CDR2 (germline): DFQATT, SNEGSKA (reference sequence). For the CDR3, the DNA is TGCAGTGCTAGAGTGATAGGCGGAAACACCGGGGAGCTGTTTTTT. Protein sequence: CSARVIGGNTGELFF.

This clonotype was picked up a small number of times. The chain uses TRBV5-6 and TRBJ2-1; the D gene is possibly TRBD2 (5 bases). The V gene lost 5 bases and the J gene lost 12 bases, with 15 bases spanning the gap. The V gene's germline CDR1 is SGHDT and CDR2 YYEEEE. The CDR3 spans 12 residues. CDR3: CASSLLESGQFF. The CDR3 DNA follows: TGTGCCAGCAGTTTACTAGAGTCTGGGCAGTTCTTC.

This clonotype was observed many times. This chain connects TRBV11-2 to TRBJ1-3; a possible D gene is TRBD1 (6 bases). With 5 bases removed from V and 4 bases from J, the gap between germline ends came to 15 bases. The germline CDR1 and CDR2 sequences are SGHAT and FQNNGV. The CDR3 length is 15 residues. The CDR3 DNA is TGTGCCAGCAGCCCACGAACAGGGTCCGGAAACACCATATATTTT. This sequence encodes CASSPRTGSGNTIYF.

The chain has TRBV7-3 and TRBJ2-2, with unresolved D. With 2 bases removed from V and 1 base from J, the gap between germline ends came to 11 bases. The CDR3 loop spans 16 amino acids. Germline V gene sequence: CDR1 SGHTA, CDR2 FQGTGA. CDR3 region: CASSLSHSGNTGELFF. The CDR3, as DNA: TGTGCCAGCAGCTTATCTCACTCCGGGAACACCGGGGAGCTGTTTTTT. The full variable domain, in which reference TRBV7-3 and TRBJ2-2 provide the parts outside the CDR3, is GAGVSQTPSNKVTEKGKYVELRCDPISGHTALYWYRQSLGQGPEFLIYFQGTGAADDSGLPNDRFFAVRPEGSVSTLKIQRTERGDSAVYLCASSLSHSGNTGELFFGEGSRLTVL.

The V and J genes are TRBV12-3 or TRBV12-4 and TRBJ2-3; D is unresolved. V shed 7 bases and J shed 2 bases, with 10 bases lying between them. CDR3 length: 13 amino acids. DNA for the CDR3: TGTGCCAGCACCCGGGCCTCCACAGATACGCAGTATTTT. It translates to CASTRASTDTQYF.

This rearrangement joins TRBV5-1 to TRBJ2-3; D ambiguous. The CDR3 is 15 residues long. Deletions cut 0 bases from V and 6 bases from J, with 14 bases between. CDR1 is SGHRS, CDR2 YFSETQ, per germline. CDR3 in DNA: TGCGCCAGCAGCTTGGCTGTGGCCCTGGCGGATACGCAGTATTTT. Translating gives CASSLAVALADTQYF.

This clonotype came up many times. The rearrangement links TRBV6-5 to TRBJ1-2, with TRBD1 matching over 7 bases. Germline values: CDR1 MNHEY, CDR2 SVGAGI. This CDR3 contains 12 residues. J lost 8 bases, V lost 2 bases, and 2 bases had no gene match. DNA for the CDR3: TGTGCCAGCAGTTACCAGGGGGGCGGCTACACCTTC. Protein sequence: CASSYQGGGYTF.

This clonotype was counted between two and nine times. The DNA for the CDR3 is TGTGCCAGCAGTAGGACGGACTGGGGGGATCCTGAAGCTTTCTTT. As protein: CASSRTDWGDPEAFF. The J gene is TRBJ1-1, the V gene TRBV27; a weak D match, TRBD1 (5 bases). This CDR3 is 15 amino acids long. CDR1 and CDR2 (germline): MNHEY, SMNVEV (reference sequence). Trimming removed 5 bases at V and 6 bases at J, with 19 bases between.

The chain combines TRBV12-3 or TRBV12-4 with TRBJ2-7, with 8 bases that match TRBD2. CDR3 length equals 14 residues. J lost 5 bases, V lost 5 bases, and 8 bases had no gene match. The CDR3 region is CASSPSGRGNEQYF. The DNA of the CDR3 is TGTGCCAGCAGTCCGAGCGGGAGAGGCAACGAGCAGTACTTC.

The V and J genes are TRBV7-2 and TRBJ2-6; no firm D call. Trimming left V 5 bases short and J 0 bases short, with 8 bases between. Germline lookup yields CDR1 SGHTA and CDR2 FQGNSA. CDR3 length: 15 residues. The chain's CDR3 is CASSPELSGANVLTF. In DNA form, the CDR3 reads TGTGCCAGCAGCCCTGAGCTCTCTGGGGCCAACGTCCTGACTTTC.

There are many counts of this clonotype. This chain uses TRBV18 with TRBJ2-2; D is ambiguous. The CDR3 spans 14 residues. The germline V and J ends were trimmed by 2 bases and 2 bases, with 6 bases remaining between them. The germline CDR1 and CDR2 sequences are KGHSH and LQKENI. The CDR3 sequence is CASSPEINTGELFF. The CDR3 nucleotides read TGTGCCAGCTCACCAGAGATTAACACCGGGGAGCTGTTTTTT.